The entry that follows covers one TCR beta chain sequence. The sample comes from a study of blood T cell repertoires in COVID-19. Background on the study: Samples representing acute and convalescent COVID-19 were sourced from the United States, Italy and Spain. Sources were T cells, B-cell-depleted T cells, or PBMCs; the material itself was cDNA or gDNA.

J gave up 1 base and V 3 bases, and 7 bases lay outside the gene matches. This CDR3 has 17 amino acids. CDR1 SGHTA and CDR2 FQGNSA come from the germline V gene. Methods used by the authors: Amplifying reference gene primers gave estimates of nucleated cell counts. The table came from immunoSEQ multiplex PCR; TCRdb's copy has only in-frame clones and leaves some out. V, J and clone size reflect that table, while D and trimming were determined from the DNA. The sample carries about 23,000 clones, about nine tenths recorded once. The sample was peripheral blood. The receptor comes from an elderly woman with acute or convalescent COVID-19. V usage is TRBV7-2 and J usage is TRBJ2-3; TRBD2 matches 10 bases. As DNA, the CDR3 is TGTGCCAGCAGCTTCCAGTTTACTAGCGGGGGCACAGATACGCAGTATTTT. Residues: CASSFQFTSGGTDTQYF.